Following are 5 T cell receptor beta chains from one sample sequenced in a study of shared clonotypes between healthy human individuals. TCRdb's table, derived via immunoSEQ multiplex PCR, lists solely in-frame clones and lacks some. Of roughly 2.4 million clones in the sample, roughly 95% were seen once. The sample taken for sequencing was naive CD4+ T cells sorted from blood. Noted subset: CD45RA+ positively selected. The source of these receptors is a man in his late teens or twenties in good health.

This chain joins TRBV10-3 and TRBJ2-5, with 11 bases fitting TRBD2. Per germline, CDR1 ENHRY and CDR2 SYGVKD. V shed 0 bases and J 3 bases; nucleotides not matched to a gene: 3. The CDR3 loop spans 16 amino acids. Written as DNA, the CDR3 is TGTGCCATCAGTGAGTCGGGGACTAGCGGAAAAGAGACCCAGTACTTC. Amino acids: CAISESGTSGKETQYF.

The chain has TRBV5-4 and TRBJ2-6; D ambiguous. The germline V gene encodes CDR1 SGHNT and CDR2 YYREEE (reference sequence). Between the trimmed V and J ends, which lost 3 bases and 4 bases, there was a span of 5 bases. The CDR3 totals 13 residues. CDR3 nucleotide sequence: TGTGCCAGCAGCTCTCAGGGGGCCAACGTCCTGACTTTC. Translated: CASSSQGANVLTF.

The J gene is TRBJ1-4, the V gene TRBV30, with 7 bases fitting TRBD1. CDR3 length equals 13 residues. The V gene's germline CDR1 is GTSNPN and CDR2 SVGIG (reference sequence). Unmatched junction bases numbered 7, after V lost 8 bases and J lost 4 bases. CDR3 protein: CAGTGANNEKLFF. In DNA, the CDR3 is TGTGCCGGTACAGGGGCAAATAATGAAAAACTGTTTTTT. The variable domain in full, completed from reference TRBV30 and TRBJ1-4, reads SQTIHQWPATLVQPVGSPLSLECTVEGTSNPNLYWYRQAAGRGLQLLFYSVGIGQISSEVPQNLSASRPQDRQFILSSKKLLLSDSGFYLCAGTGANNEKLFFGSGTQLSVL.

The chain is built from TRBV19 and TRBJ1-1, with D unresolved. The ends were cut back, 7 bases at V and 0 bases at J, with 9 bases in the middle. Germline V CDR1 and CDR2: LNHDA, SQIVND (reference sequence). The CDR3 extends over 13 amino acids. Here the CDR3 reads CASIEGLNTEAFF. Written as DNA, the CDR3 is TGTGCCAGTATTGAGGGCCTGAACACTGAAGCTTTCTTT.

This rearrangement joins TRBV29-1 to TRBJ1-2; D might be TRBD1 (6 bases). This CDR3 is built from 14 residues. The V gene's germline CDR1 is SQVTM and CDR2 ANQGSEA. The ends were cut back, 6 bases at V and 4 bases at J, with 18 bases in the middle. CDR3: CSVGPGGQSYGYTF. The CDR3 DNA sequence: TGCAGCGTGGGCCCCGGGGGGCAGAGCTATGGCTACACCTTC.